Below are 5 T cell receptor beta chains sequenced from a single sample in a study of spatial heterogeneity in lung cancer. Stated time point: sample taken at primary tumor resection. Sequencing of whole RNA from tumor, nontumor lung or frozen PBMC involved no sorting. MiXCR was run by TCRdb on the 5' RACE reads, yielding one entry per CDR3 protein. Among approximately 11,000 distinct CDR3 sequences listed, approximately 24% were seen once. The sample in question was PBMCs, obtained at surgery. These TCRs come from a female donor with early-stage non-small cell lung cancer.

V usage is TRBV7-9 and J usage is TRBJ2-3, with TRBD2 matching 13 bases. After removal of 5 bases from V and 0 bases from J, the junction contained 2 bases not matched to a gene. This CDR3 has 16 amino acids. The germline CDR1 and CDR2 sequences are SEHNR and FQNEAQ (reference sequence). CDR3 DNA: TGTGCCAGCAGCGGGGGACTAGCGGGAAGCACAGATACGCAGTATTTT. This gives the protein CASSGGLAGSTDTQYF.

CDR3 in DNA: TGTGCCAGCAGCCCCAGCGGTAACTCCTACAATGAGCAGTTCTTC. It translates to CASSPSGNSYNEQFF. The rearrangement uses TRBV3-1 and TRBJ2-1, with D perhaps TRBD2 (5 bases). This CDR3 spans 15 amino acids. Germline CDR1 and CDR2: LGHDT and YNNKEL (reference sequence). Trimming left V 4 bases short and J 0 bases short, with 10 bases between.

Only a few counts were recorded for this clonotype. V and J are TRBV20-1 and TRBJ1-4; D not resolved. The V and J ends lost 4 bases and 4 bases respectively, with 10 bases between them. From germline, CDR1 is DFQATT and CDR2 SNEGSKA (reference sequence). The CDR3 totals 13 residues. CDR3 amino acids: CSATQTDNEKLFF. CDR3 DNA: TGCAGTGCTACCCAGACCGATAATGAAAAACTGTTTTTT.

V and J are TRBV28 and TRBJ2-2, with a weak D call TRBD2 (5 bases). This CDR3 region has 12 residues. V was pared by 8 bases and J by 1 base, with 5 bases between. The germline gives CDR1 MDHEN, CDR2 SYDVKM. In DNA form, the CDR3 reads TGTGCCAGCGGAGGGAACACCGGGGAGCTGTTTTTT. Protein: CASGGNTGELFF.

Relative to its sample, this clonotype is large (0.1 to 1%). The V call is TRBV4-3, the J call TRBJ2-6; tentatively, D is TRBD2 (6 bases). Trimming took off 0 bases at V and 2 bases at J, with 8 bases between the two ends. The CDR3 runs 16 residues. CDR1 is LGHNA, CDR2 YSLEER, per germline. The CDR3, as DNA: TGCGCCAGCAGCCAAGAGGGGGAGGCTGGGGCCAACGTCCTGACTTTC. This codes for CASSQEGEAGANVLTF.